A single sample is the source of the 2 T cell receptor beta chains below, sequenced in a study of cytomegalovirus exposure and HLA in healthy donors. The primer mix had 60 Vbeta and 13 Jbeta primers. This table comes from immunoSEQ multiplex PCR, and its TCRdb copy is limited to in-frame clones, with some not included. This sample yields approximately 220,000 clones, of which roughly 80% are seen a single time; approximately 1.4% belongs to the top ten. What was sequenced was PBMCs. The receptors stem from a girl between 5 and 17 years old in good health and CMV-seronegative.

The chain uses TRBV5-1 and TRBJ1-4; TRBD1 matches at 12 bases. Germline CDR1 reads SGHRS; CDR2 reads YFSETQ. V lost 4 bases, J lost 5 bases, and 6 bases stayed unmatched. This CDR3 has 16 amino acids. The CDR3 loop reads CASSAGTGGTNEKLFF. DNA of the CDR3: TGCGCCAGCAGCGCCGGGACAGGGGGCACGAATGAAAAACTGTTTTTT. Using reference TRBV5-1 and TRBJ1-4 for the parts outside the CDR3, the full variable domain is KAGVTQTPRYLIKTRGQQVTLSCSPISGHRSVSWYQQTPGQGLQFLFEYFSETQRNKGNFPGRFSGRQFSNSRSEMNVSTLELGDSALYLCASSAGTGGTNEKLFFGSGTQLSVL.

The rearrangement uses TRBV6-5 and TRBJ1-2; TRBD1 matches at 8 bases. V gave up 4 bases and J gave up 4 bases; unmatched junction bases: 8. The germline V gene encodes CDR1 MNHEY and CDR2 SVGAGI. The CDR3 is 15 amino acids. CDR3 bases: TGTGCCAGCAGTTTCTACAGGGGGTGGGGCTATGGCTACACCTTC. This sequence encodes CASSFYRGWGYGYTF.